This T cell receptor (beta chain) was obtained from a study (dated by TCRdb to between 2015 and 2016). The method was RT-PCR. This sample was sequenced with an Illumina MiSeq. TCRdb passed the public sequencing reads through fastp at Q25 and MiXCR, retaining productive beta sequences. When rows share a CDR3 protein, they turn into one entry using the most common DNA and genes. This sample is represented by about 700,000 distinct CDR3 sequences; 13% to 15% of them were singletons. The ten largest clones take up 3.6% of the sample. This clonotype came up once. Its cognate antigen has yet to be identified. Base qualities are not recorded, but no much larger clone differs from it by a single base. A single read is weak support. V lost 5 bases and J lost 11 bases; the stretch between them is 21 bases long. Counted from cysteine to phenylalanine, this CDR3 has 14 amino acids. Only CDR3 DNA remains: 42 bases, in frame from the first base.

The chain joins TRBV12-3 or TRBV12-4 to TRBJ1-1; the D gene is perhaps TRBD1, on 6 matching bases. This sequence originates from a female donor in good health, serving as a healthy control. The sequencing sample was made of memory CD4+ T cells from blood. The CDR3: CASSRQETARKAFF. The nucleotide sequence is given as TGTGCCAGCAGTAGACAGGAAACAGCGAGAAAGGCTTTCTTT.